This T cell receptor beta chain originates from a study of regulatory T cells in long-lasting Graves disease. In the study overall: Patients met the persistent Graves' disease definition after over 5 years of antithyroid drugs with positive TSH receptor antibodies.

Time point indicated: persistent/refractory GD, antithyroid drugs over 5 years with positive TRAb. Scientists built the TCR library using RNA that was extracted from PBMCs. The CDR3 contains 21 residues. Germline V gives CDR1 MNHEY, CDR2 SMNVEV (reference sequence). V lost 6 bases, J lost 0 bases, and 15 bases stayed unmatched. General study findings and limits: Whereas new patients shared 1,000 or so public clonotypes, persistent patients shared more, at about 2,500. Persistent Graves' cases showed lower TCR diversity than newly diagnosed cases. The study found TRBV28, TRBJ1-2 and TRBJ2-5 favored in persistent disease.

A remark on this clonotype: The antigen is unknown.

In building TCR beta libraries, iRepertoire HTBI primers were used together with Arm-PCR of CDR3 regions. TCRdb analysed the multiplex PCR reads with MiXCR anew, one entry per CDR3 protein. The sample includes around 400,000 distinct CDR3 sequences, 20% to 25% of them seen just once. J is TRBJ2-1 and V is TRBV27; TRBD2 matches 15 bases. This specimen was peripheral blood mononuclear cells (PBMCs), taken when the disease was refractory, from a patient treated with antithyroid drugs. This sequence originates from a woman in her thirties or forties with Graves disease. CDR3 residues: CASSLNTVPGLAGGSYNEQFF. The CDR3 coding sequence is TGTGCCAGCAGCCTGAACACCGTCCCGGGACTAGCGGGAGGCTCCTACAATGAGCAGTTCTTC.